This T cell receptor beta chain comes out of a study of response to subunit inactivated influenza vaccine. TCRdb called the RT-PCR reads again in MiXCR, with one record for every CDR3 protein. The data contain roughly 190,000 distinct CDR3 sequences, 10% to 15% of them singletons. Germline V gives CDR1 SEHNR, CDR2 FQNEAQ (reference sequence). The CDR3 length is 17 residues. V trimming: 0 bases; J trimming: 7 bases; junction bases outside the gene matches: 6. This sample also appeared in a second study, on T cells expressing NK-cell markers. That source reports: Template switching by 5'RACE with UMIs generated the TCR beta cDNA. Obtained from sorted CD3+CD56+NKG2C+, CD3+CD56+NKG2C- and CD3+CD56-NKG2C+ T cells were the TCR beta repertoires. The sorts in several experiments were restricted to alpha-beta TCR T cells by an anti-gamma-delta TCR antibody.

This rearrangement joins TRBV7-9 to TRBJ2-1, with TRBD2 matching 13 bases. This receptor was obtained from a man between 50 and 59 years old who received an inactivated influenza vaccine. Sequencing was performed on CD8+ T cells sorted from PBMCs, taken less than 13 days after vaccination. This CDR3 is CASSLAKLAGGDNEQFF. CDR3 sequence (DNA): TGTGCCAGCAGCTTAGCGAAACTAGCGGGAGGGGATAATGAGCAGTTCTTC.